These 8 T cell receptor beta chains came from one sample sequenced in a study of shared clonotypes between healthy human individuals (dated by TCRdb to 2018 to 2021). The receptor library was made with the immunoSEQ multiplex PCR assay. Imported from immuneACCESS, the table was reduced by TCRdb to in-frame sequences with V and J called. These copies leave out some clones; in studies compared against another copy, an unresolved V gene accounts for under half, and the cause of the remainder is not known. Within this sample are roughly 2.4 million clones, with 90% to 96% of them counted one time only. The ten largest clones capture around 0.13% of the sample. Sample: naive CD4+ T cells sorted from blood. The cell subset or site label, as the study defines it: CD45RA+ positively selected. These receptors all stem from a man between 18 and 35 years old in good health.

The rearrangement uses TRBV28 and TRBJ1-1, with a possible D match to TRBD1 (5 bases). The CDR3 spans 15 residues. The V end lost 3 bases, the J end lost 5 bases, and 16 bases lay between the germline ends. The V gene's germline CDR1 is MDHEN and CDR2 SYDVKM. CDR3 in DNA: TGTGCCAGCAGTTTCGGCGACAGAAAGGGGACTGAAGCTTTCTTT. Translating it yields CASSFGDRKGTEAFF.

Worth noting for this clone: Relative to the germline gene, one junction end is altered; a read error may explain this. The chain joins TRBV6-5 to TRBJ1-2, with D possibly being TRBD1 (5 bases). CDR3 length: 12 residues. Germline-derived CDR1 and CDR2 are MNHEY and SVGAGI. The CDR3 DNA reads TGTGCCAGCAGTAACTCTAAGGGGGGCTACACCTTC. This sequence encodes CASSNSKGGYTF.

V and J are TRBV7-2 and TRBJ2-5; D is perhaps TRBD2 (7 bases). From germline, CDR1 is SGHTA and CDR2 FQGNSA. V shed 3 bases and J shed 5 bases, with 16 bases lying between them. The CDR3 has 15 residues. In DNA form, the CDR3 reads TGTGCCAGCAGCTTGCGGGGGCCTTCTTCGGAGACCCAGTACTTC. Amino acid sequence: CASSLRGPSSETQYF.

CDR3 DNA sequence: TGTGCCAGCACCGGGACGGGGGGGAAGTCGAACACTGAAGCTTTCTTT. This translates into CASTGTGGKSNTEAFF. This sequence joins TRBV7-9 and TRBJ1-1; possible D gene TRBD1, 5 bases. There are 16 residues in the CDR3. Germline lookup yields CDR1 SEHNR and CDR2 FQNEAQ (reference sequence). V was shortened by 7 bases and J by 1 base, with 19 bases between the two germline ends.

Points on this clone: A junction boundary mismatches the germline segment, possibly from a read error. The V gene is TRBV2, the J gene TRBJ2-5, with 10 bases matching TRBD1. The germline V gene has CDR1 SNHLY and CDR2 FYNNEI. The CDR3 covers 16 residues. The CDR3 loop is CASREGQGGPKETQYF. In DNA form, the CDR3 reads TGTGCCAGCAGGGAAGGACAGGGGGGACCCAAAGAGACCCAGTACTTC.

The genes are TRBV27 and TRBJ2-2, with D perhaps given as TRBD1 or TRBD2 (5 bases each). V was trimmed by 7 bases and J by 2 bases, leaving 14 bases between them. Germline CDR1 reads MNHEY; CDR2 reads SMNVEV (reference sequence). CDR3 length: 15 amino acids. The CDR3, as DNA: TGTGCCAGCAACCCCGGGACGACAAACACCGGGGAGCTGTTTTTT. Protein: CASNPGTTNTGELFF.

The chain employs TRBV5-1 and TRBJ2-7; 7 positions agree with TRBD1. The CDR3 contains 15 residues. The germline V gene encodes CDR1 SGHRS and CDR2 YFSETQ. Trimming took 0 bases from V and 3 from J; bases not matched to a gene: 6. The CDR3 sequence is CASSLDTGQIYEQYF. In DNA form, the CDR3 reads TGCGCCAGCAGCTTGGACACGGGACAGATCTACGAGCAGTACTTC.

This clone was found once. The chain joins TRBV18 to TRBJ1-1, with a weak D call TRBD1 (6 bases). This CDR3 has 13 residues. CDR1 is KGHSH and CDR2 is LQKENI in the germline V gene. Trimming left V 5 bases short and J 4 bases short, with 11 bases between. The CDR3 reads CASSKDRSTEAFF. CDR3 nucleotides: TGTGCCAGCTCAAAAGACAGGAGCACTGAAGCTTTCTTT.